Each of the 8 T cell receptor beta chains below was sequenced from the same sample in a study of blood T cells in healthy people across ages. PCR was performed a second time for about 6 to 11 cycles using a sample-barcoded 5' primer and a J-beta primer mix. TCRdb passed the 5' RACE reads through MiXCR, listing each CDR3 protein once. Among about 1,500,000 distinct CDR3 sequences listed, about 28% were seen once. Sequencing was done on a sample of blood. These receptors came from a woman in her thirties in good health.

The gene calls are TRBV5-1 and TRBJ1-2, with a possible D match to TRBD1 (5 bases). The CDR3 has 15 amino acids. V was clipped by 0 bases and J by 4 bases, with 13 bases between them. CDR1 and CDR2 from the germline V gene are SGHRS and YFSETQ. DNA of the CDR3: TGCGCCAGCAGCTTGGCCCCGGGTGGGGGCTATGGCTACACCTTC. As protein: CASSLAPGGGYGYTF.

The chain couples TRBV18 to TRBJ2-3; D call uncertain. Deletions cut 3 bases from V and 10 bases from J, with 23 bases between. In germline, CDR1 is KGHSH, CDR2 LQKENI. The CDR3 has 16 amino acids. Here the CDR3 reads CASSPPPALPAPAQYF. CDR3 DNA sequence: TGTGCCAGCTCACCTCCTCCGGCCCTCCCAGCGCCTGCGCAGTATTTT.

The chain uses TRBV5-1 and TRBJ2-3; 7 nucleotides align to TRBD2. Germline lookup yields CDR1 SGHRS and CDR2 YFSETQ. The CDR3 covers 14 residues. Germline trimming cut 3 bases from V and 2 bases from J; bases unmatched to any gene: 3. The CDR3 loop is CASSWEGFTDTQYF. Here the CDR3 DNA reads TGCGCCAGCAGCTGGGAGGGCTTCACAGATACGCAGTATTTT.

The chain is built from TRBV6-2 or TRBV6-3 and TRBJ2-1; D not resolved. Trimming removed 0 bases at V and 0 bases at J, with 15 bases between. This CDR3 region has 18 residues. In germline, CDR1 is MNHEY, CDR2 SVGEGT. The CDR3: CASSYSAQQRSSYNEQFF. The CDR3 DNA reads as TGTGCCAGCAGTTACTCGGCCCAACAGAGGAGCTCCTACAATGAGCAGTTCTTC.

To note about this clonotype: One end of the junction varies from germline; a read error may be responsible. CDR3 DNA sequence: TGTGCCGGCAGACATAACAGGGGTGAGACCCAGTACTTC. Translated, it gives CAGRHNRGETQYF. The V gene is TRBV5-4, the J gene TRBJ2-7, with 7 bases identical to TRBD1. The J call is in doubt because the DNA end fits TRBJ2-5 better. CDR1 is SGHNT, CDR2 YYREEE, per germline (reference sequence). The CDR3 sequence is 13 residues long.

The DNA for the CDR3 is TGCGCCAGCAGCTTGGGTTCGACAGGGCATGGCTACACCTTC. Protein product: CASSLGSTGHGYTF. The chain is built from TRBV5-1 and TRBJ1-2; 7 nucleotides agree with TRBD1. The germline gives CDR1 SGHRS, CDR2 YFSETQ. This CDR3 is built from 14 residues. Trimming removed 0 bases from V and 6 bases from J; junction bases left unmatched: 5.

CDR3 nucleotides: TGTGCCAGCAGTTTATCCGGGCAGACCATGAACACTGAAGCTTTCTTT. Its protein is CASSLSGQTMNTEAFF. J is TRBJ1-1 and V is TRBV12-3 or TRBV12-4; D is undetermined. Between the trimmed V and J ends, which lost 2 bases and 0 bases, there was a span of 13 bases. The CDR3 extends over 16 amino acids.

The J gene is TRBJ2-1, the V gene TRBV14, with a possible D match to TRBD2 (5 bases). The germline gives CDR1 SGHDN, CDR2 FVKESK. The CDR3 totals 14 residues. Trimming removed 0 bases from V and 13 bases from J, with 16 bases in between. The CDR3 region is CASSQDEIVREQFF. The CDR3 DNA follows: TGTGCCAGCAGCCAAGATGAAATCGTGAGGGAACAGTTCTTC.